Following are 25 T cell receptor beta chains from one sample sequenced in a study of shared clonotypes between healthy human individuals. Generated by immunoSEQ multiplex PCR, the TCRdb table keeps only in-frame clones and is missing some. This table has roughly 2.1 million clones, 85% to 95% appearing once. Naive CD8 cells lacked CD45RO and underwent positive selection for CCR7, leaving out terminally differentiated effector memory CD45RA+ cells. The source material was naive CD8+ T cells from PBMCs. Every receptor here comes from a man younger than 30 in good health. Some clones in this sample may be carry-over from other donors' samples.

The chain employs TRBV2 and TRBJ1-4; D gene unclear. The germline gives CDR1 SNHLY, CDR2 FYNNEI. The CDR3 length is 13 residues. The germline V and J ends were trimmed by 3 bases and 5 bases, with 7 bases remaining between them. The CDR3 bases are TGTGCCAGCAGTGAGACCCTGAATGAAAAACTGTTTTTT. Its translation: CASSETLNEKLFF. Full variable domain (outside the CDR3, taken from reference TRBV2 and TRBJ1-4): EPEVTQTPSHQVTQMGQEVILRCVPISNHLYFYWYRQILGQKVEFLVSFYNNEISEKSEIFDDQFSVERPDGSNFTLKIRSTKLEDSAMYFCASSETLNEKLFFGSGTQLSVL.

J is TRBJ1-1 and V is TRBV6-1, with D unresolved. This CDR3 contains 14 residues. Germline values: CDR1 MNHNS, CDR2 SASEGT. Trimming took 7 bases from V and 0 from J, leaving 12 bases between them. The CDR3 loop reads CASTVTRLNTEAFF. CDR3 in DNA: TGTGCCAGCACTGTGACACGACTGAACACTGAAGCTTTCTTT.

This clone is a singleton in its sample. The chain carries TRBV2 and TRBJ2-4, with 7 bases lining up with TRBD1. J was trimmed by 4 bases and V by 2 bases; bases with no gene match: 5. This CDR3 is 15 amino acids long. CDR1 is SNHLY and CDR2 is FYNNEI in the germline V gene. The CDR3 loop is CASSEMRDSKNIQYF. The CDR3 nucleotides read TGTGCCAGCAGTGAAATGAGGGACAGTAAAAACATTCAGTACTTC.

This chain links TRBV14 with TRBJ2-3, with D possibly being TRBD1 (6 bases). The CDR3 extends over 14 amino acids. Germline-derived CDR1 and CDR2 are SGHDN and FVKESK. V shed 4 bases and J shed 4 bases, with 12 bases lying between them. For the CDR3, the DNA is TGTGCCAGCAGCCCACAGGGAATGGCAGATACGCAGTATTTT. Translated, it gives CASSPQGMADTQYF.

This sequence joins TRBV27 and TRBJ2-1, with TRBD2 as a possible D gene (5 bases). From germline, CDR1 is MNHEY and CDR2 SMNVEV (reference sequence). Deletions cut 6 bases from V and 5 bases from J, with 20 bases between. The CDR3 covers 16 residues. CDR3 loop: CASSPPGVLPHNEQFF. CDR3 bases: TGTGCCAGCAGCCCGCCCGGGGTCCTCCCCCACAATGAGCAGTTCTTC.

The chain recombines TRBV4-3 with TRBJ2-4; D ambiguous. Looked up from germline, CDR1 is LGHNA and CDR2 is YSLEER. V shed 4 bases and J shed 0 bases, with 10 bases lying between them. The CDR3 spans 15 residues. CDR3: CASSPGLLAKNIQYF. Written as DNA, the CDR3 is TGCGCCAGCAGCCCTGGCTTGTTAGCCAAAAACATTCAGTACTTC.

The genes are TRBV7-9 and TRBJ2-7; maybe TRBD1 (6 bases). V shed 4 bases and J shed 3 bases, with 13 bases lying between them. CDR3 length: 14 amino acids. In germline, CDR1 is SEHNR, CDR2 FQNEAQ (reference sequence). The DNA of the CDR3 is TGTGCCAGCAGCTCCCGGACAGAGAACTACGAGCAGTACTTC. This translates into CASSSRTENYEQYF.

The rearrangement joins TRBV4-1 to TRBJ1-2, with D tentatively TRBD1 (6 bases). Germline CDR1 and CDR2: MGHRA and YSYEKL. Trimming pared 0 bases from V and 8 bases from J, leaving 16 bases between. The CDR3 totals 15 residues. Here the CDR3 DNA reads TGCGCCAGCAGCCAAGACAACAGGGCGTCTGTAGGCTACACCTTC. It is translated as CASSQDNRASVGYTF.

This sequence joins TRBV4-1 and TRBJ2-1; TRBD1 is a possible D gene (5 bases). The CDR3 has 19 amino acids. V gave up 3 bases and J gave up 0 bases, with 21 bases separating them. Germline-derived CDR1 and CDR2 are MGHRA and YSYEKL. CDR3 residues: CASSQDRSLGAISYNEQFF. The CDR3 nucleotides are TGCGCCAGCAGCCAGGATCGTTCTTTAGGGGCAATCTCCTACAATGAGCAGTTCTTC.

The chain has TRBV6-1 and TRBJ2-7; 9 bases are shared with TRBD2. The J segment lost 4 bases and the V segment lost 0 bases, leaving 7 bases of the junction unmatched. Germline CDR1 is MNHNS and CDR2 is SASEGT. The length of the CDR3 is 16 residues. This CDR3 reads CASSEASSGNGYEQYF. The CDR3 DNA is TGTGCCAGCAGTGAAGCCTCTAGCGGGAACGGGTACGAGCAGTACTTC.

The chain carries TRBV4-2 and TRBJ2-3, with D uncertain. V lost 0 bases, J lost 5 bases, and 18 bases lay in between. CDR1 and CDR2 (germline): LGHNA, YNFKEQ. This CDR3 has 17 amino acids. Here the CDR3 reads CASSQEMVGSLGDTQYF. In DNA, the CDR3 is TGTGCCAGCAGCCAAGAGATGGTGGGTAGTCTAGGAGATACGCAGTATTTT.

The J gene is TRBJ2-3, the V gene TRBV7-9, with 8 bases identical to TRBD2. V was clipped by 7 bases and J by 1 base; unmatched bases: 7. Per the germline V gene, CDR1 is SEHNR and CDR2 is FQNEAQ (reference sequence). The CDR3 sequence is 15 residues long. In nucleotides, the CDR3 is TGTGCCAGCACCAAACTAGCGGAGGGCACAGATACGCAGTATTTT. The encoded protein is CASTKLAEGTDTQYF. The full variable domain, completed using reference TRBV7-9 and TRBJ2-3, is DTGVSQNPRHKITKRGQNVTFRCDPISEHNRLYWYRQTLGQGPEFLTYFQNEAQLEKSRLLSDRFSAERPKGSFSTLEIQRTEQGDSAMYLCASTKLAEGTDTQYFGPGTRLTVL.

V usage is TRBV13 and J usage is TRBJ1-4, with D unclear. This CDR3 is built from 14 residues. The germline V gene encodes CDR1 PRHDT and CDR2 FYEKMQ (reference sequence). Trimming took 4 bases from V and 3 from J, leaving 9 bases between them. The CDR3 loop reads CASSSYMANEKLFF. The CDR3 DNA reads as TGTGCCAGCAGCTCTTACATGGCTAATGAAAAACTGTTTTTT.

For this clone: The same CDR3 also results from other DNA sequences found in this sample. V is TRBV28 and J is TRBJ2-7; D remains unclear. Looked up from germline, CDR1 is MDHEN and CDR2 is SYDVKM. The CDR3 spans 14 residues. V lost 3 bases and J lost 2, with 11 bases in between. The CDR3 nucleotides are TGTGCCAGCAGTTTCCGTGGCCTGACCTACGAGCAGTACTTC. Encoded protein: CASSFRGLTYEQYF.

This clone was seen a handful of times. J is TRBJ2-2 and V is TRBV27; no reliable D call. V lost 5 bases, J lost 3 bases, and 13 bases lay in between. Germline CDR1 MNHEY, CDR2 SMNVEV (reference sequence). The length of the CDR3 is 15 residues. The CDR3, as DNA: TGTGCCAGCAGTCCACCCAGTTCTTACACCGGGGAGCTGTTTTTT. It codes for CASSPPSSYTGELFF.

The genes are TRBV7-9 and TRBJ2-7; 9 nucleotides align to TRBD2. J lost 0 bases, V lost 5 bases, and 5 bases had no gene match. From germline, CDR1 is SEHNR and CDR2 FQNEAQ (reference sequence). The length of the CDR3 is 15 residues. This CDR3 is CASSLFSGSSYEQYF. In nucleotides, the CDR3 is TGTGCCAGCAGCCTTTTTAGCGGGAGCTCCTACGAGCAGTACTTC.

The V gene is TRBV27, the J gene TRBJ2-3; no clear D gene. The germline CDR1 and CDR2 sequences are MNHEY and SMNVEV (reference sequence). The CDR3 consists of 15 residues. Trimming removed 10 bases at V and 0 bases at J, with 17 bases between. The CDR3 DNA reads TGTGCCACTCGCCTGGATGGTTCTAGCACAGATACGCAGTATTTT. Translated: CATRLDGSSTDTQYF.

The J gene is TRBJ2-5, the V gene TRBV9, with D maybe TRBD2 (5 bases). The V end lost 3 bases, the J end lost 5 bases, and 14 bases lay between the germline ends. Germline V gene lookup returns CDR1 SGDLS and CDR2 YYNGEE. This CDR3 is 14 amino acids long. Here the CDR3 reads CASSAGGRVETQYF. CDR3 nucleotides: TGTGCCAGCAGCGCGGGTGGGAGAGTGGAGACCCAGTACTTC.

This sequence joins TRBV29-1 and TRBJ2-2; no clear D. Trimming removed 5 bases from V and 3 bases from J, with 10 bases in between. Germline V gene lookup returns CDR1 SQVTM and CDR2 ANQGSEA. CDR3 length equals 13 residues. This CDR3 is CSVPGLYTGELFF. The CDR3 DNA reads TGCAGCGTTCCGGGCTTATACACCGGGGAGCTGTTTTTT.

With respect to this clone: Other nucleotide sequences in the sample specify the same CDR3. This chain links TRBV27 with TRBJ2-2; TRBD2 might be the D (6 bases). Per the germline V gene, CDR1 is MNHEY and CDR2 is SMNVEV (reference sequence). This CDR3 has 13 amino acids. V dropped 6 bases and J dropped 2 bases, with 7 bases sitting between them. The CDR3 nucleotides read TGTGCCAGCAGGGGACTCAACACCGGGGAGCTGTTTTTT. Protein sequence: CASRGLNTGELFF.

This chain uses TRBV7-3 with TRBJ2-7; TRBD1 agrees at 10 bases. Germline loops: CDR1 SGHTA, CDR2 FQGTGA. The V and J ends lost 5 bases and 5 bases, in that order; junction bases with no gene match: 9. The CDR3 is made up of 15 amino acids. CDR3 DNA: TGTGCCAGCAGCCCCTCGGGTGGACAGGGGGACGAGCAGTACTTC. This sequence encodes CASSPSGGQGDEQYF.

J is TRBJ2-7 and V is TRBV7-9; 8 bases line up with TRBD2. This CDR3 spans 15 amino acids. Germline CDR1 reads SEHNR; CDR2 reads FQNEAQ (reference sequence). The J segment lost 3 bases and the V segment lost 5 bases, leaving 9 bases of the junction unmatched. CDR3 protein: CASSASTSAHYEQYF. The DNA for the CDR3 is TGTGCCAGCAGCGCCTCGACTAGCGCCCACTACGAGCAGTACTTC. The full variable domain, its missing parts supplied by reference TRBV7-9 and TRBJ2-7, is DTGVSQNPRHKITKRGQNVTFRCDPISEHNRLYWYRQTLGQGPEFLTYFQNEAQLEKSRLLSDRFSAERPKGSFSTLEIQRTEQGDSAMYLCASSASTSAHYEQYFGPGTRLTVT.

The genes are TRBV7-9 and TRBJ2-6; D is ambiguous. Germline CDR1 and CDR2: SEHNR and FQNEAQ (reference sequence). The CDR3 extends over 15 amino acids. V lost 1 base and J lost 4, with 8 bases in between. As DNA, the CDR3 is TGTGCCAGCAGCTTAGTTTTCTCCGGGGCCAACGTCCTGACTTTC. This translates into CASSLVFSGANVLTF. Full variable domain (rest looked up from reference TRBV7-9 and TRBJ2-6): DTGVSQNPRHKITKRGQNVTFRCDPISEHNRLYWYRQTLGQGPEFLTYFQNEAQLEKSRLLSDRFSAERPKGSFSTLEIQRTEQGDSAMYLCASSLVFSGANVLTFGAGSRLTVL.

This chain connects TRBV28 to TRBJ2-3; 8 bases match TRBD1. Per the germline V gene, CDR1 is MDHEN and CDR2 is SYDVKM. The CDR3 covers 14 residues. J gave up 5 bases and V 5 bases, and 6 bases lay outside the gene matches. The CDR3 region is CASSPPGGIDTQYF. The CDR3 bases are TGTGCCAGCAGTCCCCCAGGGGGCATAGATACGCAGTATTTT.

A note on this clone: The same CDR3 is also encoded by other DNA sequences in this sample. The chain has TRBV28 and TRBJ2-7; 8 nucleotides align to TRBD1. CDR3 size: 11 residues. The V segment lost 7 bases and the J segment 4 bases; nucleotides outside the gene matches: 0. Looked up from germline, CDR1 is MDHEN and CDR2 is SYDVKM. The CDR3 here is CASNRGYEQYF. The CDR3 nucleotides are TGTGCCAGCAACAGGGGGTACGAGCAGTACTTC.